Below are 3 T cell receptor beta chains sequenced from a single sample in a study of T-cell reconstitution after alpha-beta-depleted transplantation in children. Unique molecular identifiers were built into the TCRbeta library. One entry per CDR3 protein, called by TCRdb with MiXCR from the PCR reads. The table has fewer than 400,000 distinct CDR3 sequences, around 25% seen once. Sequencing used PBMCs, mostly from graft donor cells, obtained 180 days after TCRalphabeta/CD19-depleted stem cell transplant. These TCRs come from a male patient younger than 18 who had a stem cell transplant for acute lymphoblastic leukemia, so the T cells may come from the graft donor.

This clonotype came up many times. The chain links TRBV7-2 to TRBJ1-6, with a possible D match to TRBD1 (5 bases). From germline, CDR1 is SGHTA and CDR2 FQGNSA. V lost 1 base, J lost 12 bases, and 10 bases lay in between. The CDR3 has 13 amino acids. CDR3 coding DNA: TGTGCCAGCAGCTTAGGGAGACAGCAACCCCTCCACTTT. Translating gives CASSLGRQQPLHF.

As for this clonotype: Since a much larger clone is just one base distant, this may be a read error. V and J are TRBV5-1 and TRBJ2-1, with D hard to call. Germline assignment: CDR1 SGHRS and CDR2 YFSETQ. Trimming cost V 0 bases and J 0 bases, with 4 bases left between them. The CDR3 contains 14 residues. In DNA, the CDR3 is TGCGCCAGCAGCTTGGCGGTCTCCTACAATGAGCAGTTCTTC. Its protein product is CASSLAVSYNEQFF.

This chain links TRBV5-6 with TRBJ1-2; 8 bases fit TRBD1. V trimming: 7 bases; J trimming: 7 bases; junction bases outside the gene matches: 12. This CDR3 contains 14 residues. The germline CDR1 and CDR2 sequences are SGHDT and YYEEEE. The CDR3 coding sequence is TGTGCCAGCTTTCCCCTCAGGGGGCAGGTTGGCTACACCTTC. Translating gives CASFPLRGQVGYTF.